This T cell receptor (beta chain) was documented in a study of cytomegalovirus exposure and HLA in healthy donors. The study's findings and limits: Most TCR sequences proved rare, with some public TCRs found in many donors. Highly shared variants forming one cluster were likely a sequencing artifact.

There are a few counts of this clone. The antigen is unknown. Researchers ran the PCR with 60 Vbeta and 13 Jbeta primers. Only in-frame clones appear in the TCRdb table, and some are missing; sequencing was by immunoSEQ multiplex PCR. The repertoire holds 130,000 or so clones, with 6.5% to 9.5% as singletons. The clonotype was recovered from a middle-aged woman in good health and CMV-seropositive. What was sequenced was PBMCs.

The CDR3: CASSLGRRGDNEQFF. CDR3 sequence (DNA): TGTGCCAGCAGCTTAGGGCGCAGGGGGGACAATGAGCAGTTCTTC. The genes are TRBV11-3 and TRBJ2-1; TRBD1 might be the D (7 bases). Germline V gene data show CDR1 as SGHNT and CDR2 as YENEEA. Trimming removed 1 base at V and 5 bases at J, with 12 bases between. CDR3 length: 15 residues.